A single sample is the source of the 8 T cell receptor beta chains below, sequenced in a study of cytomegalovirus exposure and HLA in healthy donors. Sequencing was performed with immunoSEQ multiplex PCR; in TCRdb, only in-frame clones are kept and a portion is missing. The data show about 160,000 clones, with over 80% seen just once and approximately 2% held by the top ten. Sequenced: PBMCs. The receptors were sampled from a man aged 25-45 years in good health and CMV-seropositive.

In this sample, this clone turned up once. V usage is TRBV2 and J usage is TRBJ1-1; 8 nucleotides line up with TRBD1. Trimming cost V 7 bases and J 4 bases; bases outside gene matches: 2. Per germline, CDR1 SNHLY and CDR2 FYNNEI. The CDR3 totals 12 residues. In DNA form, the CDR3 reads TGTGCCAGCAAAGGACAGGGCACTGAAGCTTTCTTT. Amino acids: CASKGQGTEAFF.

The CDR3 DNA reads as TGTGCCAGTAGCCAGGGGGCGGCCTACGAGCAGTACTTC. The encoded protein is CASSQGAAYEQYF. The chain combines TRBV19 with TRBJ2-7; 8 positions match TRBD1. The trim removed 6 bases at V and 2 bases at J, leaving 3 bases unmatched. Germline CDR1 LNHDA, CDR2 SQIVND (reference sequence). The CDR3 is made up of 13 amino acids.

The chain uses TRBV15 and TRBJ1-2; the D is unclear. The CDR3 covers 16 residues. Germline-derived CDR1 and CDR2 are LNHNV and YYDKDF (reference sequence). Trimming left V 3 bases short and J 8 bases short, with 22 bases between. The CDR3 DNA sequence: TGTGCCACCAGCAGGAGGGTGGCCGCCGTAAGGTGGGGCTACACCTTC. Its protein product is CATSRRVAAVRWGYTF.

The chain combines TRBV7-2 with TRBJ1-4; D is uncertain. Trimming stripped 6 bases from V and 3 bases from J, with 11 bases between. The CDR3 has 14 amino acids. Germline V CDR1 and CDR2: SGHTA, FQGNSA. This CDR3 reads CASSPGYSNEKLFF. In DNA, the CDR3 is TGTGCCAGCAGTCCGGGGTATTCTAATGAAAAACTGTTTTTT.

V and J are TRBV19 and TRBJ1-5; 7 bases are shared with TRBD1. V shed 3 bases and J 7 bases; nucleotides not matched to a gene: 9. The V gene's germline CDR1 is LNHDA and CDR2 SQIVND (reference sequence). The length of the CDR3 is 15 residues. This chain's CDR3 is CASSIDYRGEQPQHF. The CDR3 DNA sequence: TGTGCCAGTAGTATCGATTACAGGGGCGAGCAGCCCCAGCATTTT.

This chain uses TRBV7-8 with TRBJ2-1; TRBD2 matches at 7 bases. In germline, CDR1 is SGHVS, CDR2 FQNEAQ. The CDR3 is 16 amino acids. V lost 5 bases, J lost 1 base, and 8 bases stayed unmatched. The DNA for the CDR3 is TGTGCCAGCAGCCCAACCAGCGGGGAGTCCTACAATGAGCAGTTCTTC. Encoded protein: CASSPTSGESYNEQFF.

This clone has just one count. The rearrangement joins TRBV4-1 to TRBJ2-1; a weak D match, TRBD2 (5 bases). CDR1 and CDR2 from the germline V gene are MGHRA and YSYEKL. The CDR3 length is 13 residues. Deletions cut 0 bases from V and 9 bases from J, with 9 bases between. Written as DNA, the CDR3 is TGCGCCAGCAGCCAAGATCCCGGAGGTGAGCAGTTCTTC. It translates to CASSQDPGGEQFF.

This clone was detected a few times. V gene TRBV10-1 combines with J gene TRBJ1-1, with 7 bases matching TRBD1. The CDR3 totals 13 residues. Germline CDR1 is WNHNN and CDR2 is SYGVQD (reference sequence). V trimming: 6 bases; J trimming: 1 base; junction bases outside the gene matches: 2. CDR3 residues: CASRGQENTEAFF. CDR3 DNA sequence: TGCGCCAGCAGAGGACAGGAGAACACTGAAGCTTTCTTT.